This is a list of T cell receptor beta chains from one sample in a study of T cell responses to AZD1222 COVID-19 vaccine. TCRdb keeps only in-frame clones here, not all; method: immunoSEQ multiplex PCR. The sample carries around 170,000 clones, about nine tenths recorded once. The sequencing used peripheral blood, collected on day 0 of AZD1222 vaccination. These receptors were collected from an adult in good health. The CDR3 runs from the conserved cysteine through the conserved F or W. A D gene is named only where the DNA matches it firmly. The size entry is marked missing in some rows and otherwise reads once, few, many or a size class.

TRBJ1-1 TRBV5-1 NA NA TGCGCCAGCAGATATACGGGACATATCACTCACACTGAAGCTTTCTTT CASRYTGHITHTEAFF
TRBJ2-5 TRBV6-6 TRBD2 once TGTGCCAGCATCCAGACTAGCGGGGGGGTAGGGACCCAGTACTTC CASIQTSGGVGTQYF
TRBJ1-5 TRBV27 NA NA TGTGCCAGCAGATCCAAACAGGGACTCCATCAGCCCCAGCATTTT CASRSKQGLHQPQHF
TRBJ1-4 TRBV5-4 TRBD1 NA TGTGCCAGCAGCCTTGGGGGACAGGGTAGCGAAAAACTGTTTTTT CASSLGGQGSEKLFF
TRBJ1-4 TRBV6-5 NA NA TGTGCCAGCAATCTCGGGGGGCTAGTCAATGAAAAACTGTTTTTT CASNLGGLVNEKLFF
TRBJ1-6 TRBV12-3/TRBV12-4 TRBD1 NA TGTGCCAGCAGTCGGGACAGGGGATCACCCCTCCACTTT CASSRDRGSPLHF
TRBJ2-5 TRBV12-3/TRBV12-4 NA NA TGTGCCAGCAGTACGTGGGGGCGGGAGACCCAGTACTTC CASSTWGRETQYF
TRBJ1-1 TRBV7-8 NA NA TGTGCCAGCAGCCCTCAATTTGGAGCCCAAGCTTTCTTT CASSPQFGAQAFF
TRBJ2-3 TRBV3-1/TRBV3-2 NA NA TGTGCCAGCAGCCGGGAAGATACGCAGTATTTT CASSREDTQYF
TRBJ1-3 TRBV7-9 NA once TGTGCCAGCAGCCCGGGTGGTGGAAACACCATATATTTT CASSPGGGNTIYF
TRBJ2-1 TRBV11-3 TRBD1 NA TGTGCCAGCAGCTTAGTCGGACAGGGGGCTAATGAGCAGTTCTTC CASSLVGQGANEQFF
TRBJ1-5 TRBV10-3 NA NA TGTGCCATCAGTGAGGGGCCCGGTCCACGGCCCCAGCATTTT CAISEGPGPRPQHF
TRBJ1-5 TRBV4-1 NA NA TGCGCCAGCAGCCAAGTCGGAGGGACCACTCAGCCCCAGCATTTT CASSQVGGTTQPQHF
TRBJ2-7 TRBV3-1/TRBV3-2 TRBD2 NA TGTGCCAGCAGCCTAGCTAGCGGGGTCTACGAGCAGTACTTC CASSLASGVYEQYF
TRBJ1-1 TRBV28 NA NA TGTGCCTCTCGGGGACTTCCGAACACTGAAGCTTTCTTT CASRGLPNTEAFF
TRBJ1-5 TRBV19 NA NA TGTGCCAGTAGTATCGCCTCAGGGAGGCTCAATCAGCCCCAGCATTTT CASSIASGRLNQPQHF
TRBJ2-1 TRBV2 TRBD1 NA TGTGCCAGCAGCGGGACAGGGGGGCGCCGGCAGTTCTTC CASSGTGGRRQFF
TRBJ2-7 TRBV7-2 NA once TGTGCCAGCAGCCCGGGTCACAGCTCCTACGAGCAGTACTTC CASSPGHSSYEQYF
TRBJ2-1 TRBV5-1 TRBD1 NA TGCGCCAGCAGCTTGGGACAGGGGTCCCCTACGATGAGCCAGTTCTTC CASSLGQGSPTMSQFF
TRBJ1-2 TRBV9 NA once TGTGCCAGCAACAAAAGGGACTCCGGCTACACCTTC CASNKRDSGYTF
TRBJ2-3 TRBV7-9 NA NA TGTGCCAGCAGCTTAGGTATACAGGGTACAACAGATACGCAGTATTTT CASSLGIQGTTDTQYF
TRBJ2-7 TRBV15 NA NA TGTGCCACCAGCAGACTCTCGACTAGTCGCTACGAGCAGTACTTC CATSRLSTSRYEQYF
TRBJ2-1 TRBV6-2/TRBV6-3 NA once TGTGCCAGCAGTTCCCCGGAGGGGCTCGACAATGAGCAGTTCTTC CASSSPEGLDNEQFF
TRBJ2-3 TRBV6-4 TRBD1 NA TGTGCCAGCAGCGTGACAGGGGACACAGATACGCAGTATTTT CASSVTGDTDTQYF
TRBJ1-2 TRBV7-2 NA NA TGTGCCAGCAGCTTAATCGGTCTCCCGGGGGCAGGGTACTATGGCTACACCTTC CASSLIGLPGAGYYGYTF
TRBJ2-3 TRBV5-4 TRBD2 NA TGTGCCAGCAGCTTGTGGTTAGCGGGGGTCCCGAGCACAGATACGCAGTATTTT CASSLWLAGVPSTDTQYF
TRBJ1-3 TRBV7-8 NA NA TGTGCCAGCAGCTTAGAGGAGGTGGAAGGCCCTGGAAACACCATATATTTT CASSLEEVEGPGNTIYF
TRBJ1-1 TRBV28 NA NA TGTGCCAGCAGTTTGACTGGGACGAACACTGAAGCTTTCTTT CASSLTGTNTEAFF
TRBJ2-1 TRBV7-8 TRBD2 NA TGTGCCAGCAGCTTCCTAGCGGGGGGGCTAGTCAATGAGCAGTTCTTC CASSFLAGGLVNEQFF
TRBJ1-5 TRBV5-1 TRBD1 NA TGCGCCAGCAGCACAGGGGGCAGGGGTCAGCCCCAGCATTTT CASSTGGRGQPQHF